This TCR beta chain comes out of a study of shared clonotypes between healthy human individuals. The assay was immunoSEQ multiplex PCR, and TCRdb's table has in-frame clones only and misses some. Of approximately 2,300,000 clones listed, roughly 92% are singletons. Per germline, CDR1 MDHEN and CDR2 SYDVKM. With V trimmed by 2 bases and J by 4 bases, 4 bases remained unmatched. The CDR3 consists of 17 residues. The origin of this receptor is a man aged 18 to 30 in good health. Some clones in this sample may be carry-over from other donors' samples. The specimen was naive CD4+ T cells from PBMCs. As to subset: CD45RA+ positively selected. The genes are TRBV28 and TRBJ2-2, with 13 positions matching TRBD2. DNA of the CDR3: TGTGCCAGCAGTTTAAGGAGGACTAGCGGGAGCACCGGGGAGCTGTTTTTT. It translates to CASSLRRTSGSTGELFF.